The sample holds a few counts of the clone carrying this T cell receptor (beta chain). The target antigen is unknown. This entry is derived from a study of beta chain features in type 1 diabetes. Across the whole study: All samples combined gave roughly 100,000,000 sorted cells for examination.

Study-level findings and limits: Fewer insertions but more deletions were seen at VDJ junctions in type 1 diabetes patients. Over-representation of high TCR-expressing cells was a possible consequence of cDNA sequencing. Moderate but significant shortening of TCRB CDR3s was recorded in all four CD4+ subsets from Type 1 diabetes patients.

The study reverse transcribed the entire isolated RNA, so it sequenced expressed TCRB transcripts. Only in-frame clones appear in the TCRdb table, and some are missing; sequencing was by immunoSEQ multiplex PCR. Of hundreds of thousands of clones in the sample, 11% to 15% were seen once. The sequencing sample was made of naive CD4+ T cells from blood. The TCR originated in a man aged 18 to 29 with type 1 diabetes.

In DNA form, the CDR3 reads TGTGCCAGCAGCGTGCTAGGCTCCTACAATGAGCAGTTCTTC. Amino acids: CASSVLGSYNEQFF. The V and J genes are TRBV9 and TRBJ2-1; D is undetermined. The germline CDR1 and CDR2 sequences are SGDLS and YYNGEE. V was shortened by 2 bases and J by 0 bases, with 6 bases between the two germline ends. The CDR3 spans 14 residues.